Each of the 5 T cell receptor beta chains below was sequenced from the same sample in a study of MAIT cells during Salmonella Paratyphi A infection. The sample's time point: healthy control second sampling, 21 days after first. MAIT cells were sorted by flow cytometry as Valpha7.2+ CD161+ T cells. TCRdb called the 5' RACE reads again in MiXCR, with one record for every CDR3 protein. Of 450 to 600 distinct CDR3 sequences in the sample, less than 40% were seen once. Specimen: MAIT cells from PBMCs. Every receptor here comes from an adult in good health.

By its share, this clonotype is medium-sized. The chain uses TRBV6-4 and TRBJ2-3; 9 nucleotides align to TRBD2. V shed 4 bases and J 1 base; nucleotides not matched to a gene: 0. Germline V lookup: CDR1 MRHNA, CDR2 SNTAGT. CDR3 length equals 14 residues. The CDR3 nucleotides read TGTGCCAGCAGTGCTAGCGGGGGCACAGATACGCAGTATTTT. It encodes CASSASGGTDTQYF.

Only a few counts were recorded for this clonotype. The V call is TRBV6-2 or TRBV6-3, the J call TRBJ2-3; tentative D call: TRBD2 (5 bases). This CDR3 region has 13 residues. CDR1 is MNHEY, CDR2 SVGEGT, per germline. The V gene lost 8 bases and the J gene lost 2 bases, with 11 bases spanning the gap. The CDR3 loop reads CASGGRDTDTQYF. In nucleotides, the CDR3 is TGTGCCAGCGGAGGACGGGACACAGATACGCAGTATTTT.

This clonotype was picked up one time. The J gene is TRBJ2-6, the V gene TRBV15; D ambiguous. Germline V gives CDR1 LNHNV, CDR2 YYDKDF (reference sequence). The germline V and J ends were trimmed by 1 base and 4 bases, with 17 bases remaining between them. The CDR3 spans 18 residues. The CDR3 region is CATSRVWNSYQGANVLTF. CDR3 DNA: TGTGCCACCAGCAGAGTCTGGAATAGCTACCAGGGGGCCAACGTCCTGACTTTC.

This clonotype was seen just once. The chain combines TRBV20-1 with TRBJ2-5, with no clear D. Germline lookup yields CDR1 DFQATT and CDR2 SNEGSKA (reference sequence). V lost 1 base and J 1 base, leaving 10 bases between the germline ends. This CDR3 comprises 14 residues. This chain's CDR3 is CSARAYVAQETQYF. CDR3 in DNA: TGCAGTGCTAGAGCCTATGTGGCCCAAGAGACCCAGTACTTC.

CDR3 sequence reads: CASSQDQGSGANVLTF. CDR3 nucleotide sequence: TGTGCCAGCAGCCAAGATCAGGGGTCTGGGGCCAACGTCCTGACTTTC. The chain has TRBV4-2 and TRBJ2-6; D perhaps matches TRBD1 (6 bases). With 0 bases removed from V and 1 base from J, the gap between germline ends came to 7 bases. Germline CDR1 reads LGHNA; CDR2 reads YNFKEQ. This CDR3 has 16 residues.